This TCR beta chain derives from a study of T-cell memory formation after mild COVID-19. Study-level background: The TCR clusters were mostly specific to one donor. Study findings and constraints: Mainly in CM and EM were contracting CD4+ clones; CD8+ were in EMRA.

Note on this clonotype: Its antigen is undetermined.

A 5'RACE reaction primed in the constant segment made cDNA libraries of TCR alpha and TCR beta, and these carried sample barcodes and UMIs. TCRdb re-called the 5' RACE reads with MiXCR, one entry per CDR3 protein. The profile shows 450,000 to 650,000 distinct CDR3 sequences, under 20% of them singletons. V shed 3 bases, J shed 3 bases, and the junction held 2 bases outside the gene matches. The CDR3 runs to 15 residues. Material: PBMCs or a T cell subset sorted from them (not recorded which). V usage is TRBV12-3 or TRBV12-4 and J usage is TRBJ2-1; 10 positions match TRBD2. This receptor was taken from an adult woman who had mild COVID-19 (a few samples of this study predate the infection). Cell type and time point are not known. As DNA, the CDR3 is TGTGCCAGCAGTTTCCGGACTAGCGGCTACAATGAGCAGTTCTTC. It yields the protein CASSFRTSGYNEQFF.